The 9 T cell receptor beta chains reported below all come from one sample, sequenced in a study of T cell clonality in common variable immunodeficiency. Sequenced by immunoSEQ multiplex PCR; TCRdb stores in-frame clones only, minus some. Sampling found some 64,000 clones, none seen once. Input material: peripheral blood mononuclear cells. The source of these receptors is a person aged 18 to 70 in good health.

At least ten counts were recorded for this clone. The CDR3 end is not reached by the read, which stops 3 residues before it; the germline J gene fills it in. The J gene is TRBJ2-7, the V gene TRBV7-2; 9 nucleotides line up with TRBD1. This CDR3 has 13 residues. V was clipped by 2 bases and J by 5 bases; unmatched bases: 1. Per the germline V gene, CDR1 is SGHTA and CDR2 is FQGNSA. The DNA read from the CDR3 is TGTGCCAGCAGCTTACGGGACAGGGACGAG. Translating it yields CASSLRDRDE. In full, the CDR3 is CASSLRDRDEQYF.

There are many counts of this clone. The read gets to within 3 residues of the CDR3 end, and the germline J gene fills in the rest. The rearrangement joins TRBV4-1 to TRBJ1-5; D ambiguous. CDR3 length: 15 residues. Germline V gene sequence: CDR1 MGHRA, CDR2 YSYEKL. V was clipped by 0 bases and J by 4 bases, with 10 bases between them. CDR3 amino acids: CASSQERTANQPQHF. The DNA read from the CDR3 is TGCGCCAGCAGCCAAGAGAGGACTGCTAATCAGCCC.

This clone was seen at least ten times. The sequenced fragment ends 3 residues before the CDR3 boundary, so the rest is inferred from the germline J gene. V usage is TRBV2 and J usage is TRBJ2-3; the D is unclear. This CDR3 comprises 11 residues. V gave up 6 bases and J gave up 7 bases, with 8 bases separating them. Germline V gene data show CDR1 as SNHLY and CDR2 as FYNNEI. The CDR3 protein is CASSPGNTQYF. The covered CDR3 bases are TGTGCCAGCAGCCCGGGTAATACG.

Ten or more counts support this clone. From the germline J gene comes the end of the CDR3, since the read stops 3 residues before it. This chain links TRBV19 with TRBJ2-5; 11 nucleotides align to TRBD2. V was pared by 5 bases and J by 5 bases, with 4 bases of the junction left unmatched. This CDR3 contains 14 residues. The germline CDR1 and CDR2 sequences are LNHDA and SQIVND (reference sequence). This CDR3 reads CASSQVAGGETQYF. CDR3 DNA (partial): TGTGCCAGTAGTCAGGTAGCGGGAGGGGAGACC.

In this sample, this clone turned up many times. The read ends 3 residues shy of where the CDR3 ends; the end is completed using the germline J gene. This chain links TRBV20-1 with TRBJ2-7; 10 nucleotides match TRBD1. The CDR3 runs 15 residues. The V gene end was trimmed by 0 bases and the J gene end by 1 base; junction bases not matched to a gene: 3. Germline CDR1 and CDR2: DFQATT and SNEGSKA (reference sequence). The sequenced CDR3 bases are TGCAGTGCTAGAGATGGACAGGGGGTTTCCTACGAG. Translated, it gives CSARDGQGVSYE. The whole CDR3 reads CSARDGQGVSYEQYF.

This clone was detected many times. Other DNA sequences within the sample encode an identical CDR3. The CDR3: CSARTGQGIYGYTF. The covered CDR3 bases are TGCAGTGCTAGGACGGGACAGGGGATCTATGGC. The chain couples TRBV20-1 to TRBJ1-2; 10 bases agree with TRBD1. The read gets to within 3 residues of the CDR3 end, and the germline J gene fills in the rest. CDR3 length: 14 residues. Unmatched junction bases numbered 5, after V lost 3 bases and J lost 4 bases. Germline CDR1 DFQATT, CDR2 SNEGSKA (reference sequence).

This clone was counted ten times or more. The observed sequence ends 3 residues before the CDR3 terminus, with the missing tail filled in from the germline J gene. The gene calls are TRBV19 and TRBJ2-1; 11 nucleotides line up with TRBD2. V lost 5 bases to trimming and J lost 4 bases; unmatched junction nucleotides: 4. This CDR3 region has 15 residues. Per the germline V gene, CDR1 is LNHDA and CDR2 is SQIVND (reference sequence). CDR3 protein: CASSATSGVYNEQFF. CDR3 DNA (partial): TGTGCCAGTAGTGCGACTAGCGGGGTATACAATGAG. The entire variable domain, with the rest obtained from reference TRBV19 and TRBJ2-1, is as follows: DGGITQSPKYLFRKEGQNVTLSCEQNLNHDAMYWYRQDPGQGLRLIYYSQIVNDFQKGDIAEGYSVSREKKESFPLTVTSAQKNPTAFYLCASSATSGVYNEQFFGPGTRLTVL.

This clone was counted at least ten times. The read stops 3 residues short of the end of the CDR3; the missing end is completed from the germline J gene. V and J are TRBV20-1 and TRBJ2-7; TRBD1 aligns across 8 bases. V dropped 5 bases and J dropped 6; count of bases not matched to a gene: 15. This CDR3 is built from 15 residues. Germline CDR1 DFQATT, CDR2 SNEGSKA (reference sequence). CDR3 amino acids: CSAPIPGQEVFEQYF. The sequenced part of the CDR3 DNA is TGCAGTGCTCCGATTCCGGGACAGGAAGTTTTCGAG.

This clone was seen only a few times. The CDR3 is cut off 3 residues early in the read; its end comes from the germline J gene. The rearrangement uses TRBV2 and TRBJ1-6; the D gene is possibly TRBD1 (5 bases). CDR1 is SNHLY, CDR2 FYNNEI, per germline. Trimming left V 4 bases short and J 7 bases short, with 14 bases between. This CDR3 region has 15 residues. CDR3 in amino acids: CASSGQQERNSPLHF. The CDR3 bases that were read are TGTGCCAGCAGTGGCCAACAGGAAAGAAATTCACCC.